This is a list of T cell receptor beta chains from one sample in a study of T cell repertoires in cytomegalovirus infection. TCRdb re-derived calls from the reads in MiXCR, one entry per CDR3 protein. The sample includes 640,000 or so distinct CDR3 sequences, roughly 30% of them seen just once. Their recognized antigens are unknown. Sample: cultured PBMCs, taken from culture after CMV antigen stimulation. These receptors originate from a human donor in good health (CMV status not recorded). Some clones in this sample may be carry-over from other donors' samples. Both conserved end residues are part of each CDR3. A D gene is named only where the DNA matches it firmly. Expanded clones are given a class, and other clones once, few, many or no size at all.

TRBD2	TRBV6-8	TRBJ2-6	NA	CASSYRSGRADWTNVLTF	TGTGCCAGCAGTTACAGGAGCGGGAGGGCCGATTGGACCAACGTCCTGACTTTC
NA	TRBV10-3	TRBJ1-1	NA	CAISESMGRTEAFF	TGTGCCATCAGTGAGTCGATGGGGAGGACTGAAGCTTTCTTT
NA	TRBV18	TRBJ1-5	NA	CASSPERVGGEGQPQHF	TGTGCCAGCTCACCAGAGCGTGTAGGGGGTGAGGGTCAGCCCCAGCATTTT
TRBD2	TRBV18	TRBJ2-7	NA	CASSPGGSDEQYF	TGTGCCAGCTCGCCGGGGGGTTCGGATGAGCAGTACTTC
NA	TRBV7-2	TRBJ1-1	many	CASSLGRQMNTEAFF	TGTGCCAGCAGCTTAGGTCGACAGATGAACACTGAAGCTTTCTTT
NA	TRBV2	TRBJ2-2	few	CASSEWRGANTGELFF	TGTGCCAGCAGTGAATGGAGGGGCGCGAACACCGGGGAGCTGTTTTTT
NA	TRBV7-6	TRBJ2-3	NA	CASSANRVRDTQYF	TGTGCCAGCAGCGCTAACAGGGTACGAGATACGCAGTATTTT
NA	TRBV11-2	TRBJ2-5	NA	CASSFGQSLQETQYF	TGTGCCAGCAGCTTCGGCCAAAGCCTACAAGAGACCCAGTACTTC
NA	TRBV7-6	TRBJ2-7	NA	CASSFTGVTYEQYF	TGTGCCAGCAGCTTTACGGGGGTCACCTACGAGCAGTACTTC
TRBD2	TRBV7-2	TRBJ2-7	many	CASSAGGPYEQYF	TGTGCCAGCAGCGCGGGGGGCCCCTACGAGCAGTACTTC
TRBD2	TRBV7-2	TRBJ2-1	few	CASSLGLASFF	TGTGCCAGCAGCTTAGGACTAGCTTCGTTCTTC
NA	TRBV7-8	TRBJ1-2	NA	CASSLWGAGGYTF	TGTGCCAGCAGCTTATGGGGGGCGGGCGGCTACACCTTC
TRBD2	TRBV7-2	TRBJ2-1	few	CASSLDPTGTSGKSPSFF	TGTGCCAGCAGCTTAGACCCTACCGGGACTAGCGGGAAATCCCCCTCGTTCTTC
NA	TRBV24-1	TRBJ1-4	few	CATSAENEKLFF	TGTGCCACCAGTGCGGAGAATGAAAAACTGTTTTTT
NA	TRBV12-3/TRBV12-4	TRBJ1-1	many	CASSFGGTEAFF	TGTGCCAGCAGTTTTGGGGGAACTGAAGCTTTCTTT
NA	TRBV2	TRBJ2-3	NA	CASSGQGRGDTDTQYF	TGTGCCAGCAGTGGCCAGGGGCGCGGGGACACAGATACGCAGTATTTT
NA	TRBV7-8	TRBJ1-4	few	CASSLELAANEKLFF	TGTGCCAGCAGCTTAGAATTGGCCGCCAATGAAAAACTGTTTTTT
NA	TRBV7-2	TRBJ2-1	NA	CASSSGGDEPAGRFF	TGTGCCAGCAGCTCCGGCGGGGACGAACCAGCCGGACGGTTCTTC
TRBD1	TRBV20-1	TRBJ1-4	NA	CSSWDSNEKLFF	TGCAGCTCTTGGGACAGTAATGAAAAACTGTTTTTT
NA	TRBV7-2	TRBJ2-7	NA	CASSLRGNYEQYF	TGTGCCAGCAGCCTACGGGGGAACTACGAGCAGTACTTC